This T cell receptor (beta chain) was identified during a study of blood T cell repertoires in COVID-19. Study-wide context: The United States, Italy and Spain provided the acute and convalescent COVID-19 samples. T cells, B-cell-depleted T cells, or PBMCs supplied cDNA or gDNA.

As handled by the study authors: Amplification with reference gene primers provided the estimates of nucleated cell counts. The protocol was immunoSEQ multiplex PCR, while the TCRdb copy is restricted to in-frame clones and leaves out a portion. The V and J calls and clone size were taken over from that table, and D and trimming were inferred from the DNA. Of approximately 190,000 clones listed, around four fifths were seen once; the top ten hold less than 20%. The CDR3 extends over 13 amino acids. Per the germline V gene, CDR1 is MNHNY and CDR2 is SVGAGI (reference sequence). V was pared by 0 bases and J by 13 bases, with 12 bases between.

The V call is TRBV6-6, the J call TRBJ1-4; perhaps TRBD1 as D (5 bases). The sequenced material came from peripheral blood. The TCR originated in a human donor in a cohort sampled during active COVID-19. The CDR3 reads CASSYSGPEGLFF. CDR3 nucleotide sequence: TGTGCCAGCAGTTACTCGGGGCCAGAAGGACTGTTTTTT.